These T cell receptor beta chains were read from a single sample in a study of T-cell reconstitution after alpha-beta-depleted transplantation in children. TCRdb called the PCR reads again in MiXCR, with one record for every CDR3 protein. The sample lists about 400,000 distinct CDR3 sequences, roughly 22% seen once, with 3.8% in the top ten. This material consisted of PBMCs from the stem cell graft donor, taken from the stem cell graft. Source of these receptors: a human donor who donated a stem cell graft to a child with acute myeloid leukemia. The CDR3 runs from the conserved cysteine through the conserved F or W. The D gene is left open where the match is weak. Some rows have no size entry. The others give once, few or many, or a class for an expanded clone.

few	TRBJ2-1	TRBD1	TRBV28	TGTGCCAGCAGCCCAGGGGGTGTTGTATACAATGAGCAGTTCTTC	CASSPGGVVYNEQFF
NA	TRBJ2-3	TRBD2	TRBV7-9	TGTGCCAGCAGCGTAAAGACTAGCGGGAGAAGAGATACGCAGTATTTT	CASSVKTSGRRDTQYF
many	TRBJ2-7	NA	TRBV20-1	TGCAGTGCTAGAGATCGTCAGGCCCGCTCCTACGAGCAGTACTTC	CSARDRQARSYEQYF
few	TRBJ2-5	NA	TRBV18	TGTGCCAGCTCACCAGTCGCCACAGCTAGTCAGAGTCCCCAAGAGACCCAGTACTTC	CASSPVATASQSPQETQYF
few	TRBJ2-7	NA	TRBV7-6	TGTGCCAGCAGCTTAGCCAGCCTTGACGAGCAGTACTTC	CASSLASLDEQYF
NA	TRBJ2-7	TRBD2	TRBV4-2	TGTGCCAGCAGCCAAGGACTAGCGTTTCCCGAGCAGTACTTC	CASSQGLAFPEQYF
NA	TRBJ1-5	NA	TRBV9	TGTGCCAGCAGCGTAGCGGGGGGCAATCAGCCCCAGCATTTT	CASSVAGGNQPQHF
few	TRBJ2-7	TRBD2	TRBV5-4	TGTGCCAGCAGCTTGACTAGCGGGAGCCTCACCAACGAGCAGTACTTC	CASSLTSGSLTNEQYF
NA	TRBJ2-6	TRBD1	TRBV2	TGTGCCCTCTGTCCAGGGACAGGTGGCGCTTCTGGGGCCAACGTCCTGACTTTC	CALCPGTGGASGANVLTF
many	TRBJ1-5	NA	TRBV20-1	TGCAGTGCTACTGACCGACAGGTCGGTCAGCCCCAGCATTTT	CSATDRQVGQPQHF
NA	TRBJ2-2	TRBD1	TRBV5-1	TGCGCCAGCAGCTTGGATGGATGGGGGACAGCGAACACCGGGGAGCTGTTTTTT	CASSLDGWGTANTGELFF
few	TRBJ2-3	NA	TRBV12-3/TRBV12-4	TGTGCCAGCAGTTTACTCTTCACAGATACGCAGTATTTT	CASSLLFTDTQYF
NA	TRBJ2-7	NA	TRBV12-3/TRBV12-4	TGTGCCAGCAGTCTCGGGACAGGGACTAGCTACGAGCAGTACTTC	CASSLGTGTSYEQYF
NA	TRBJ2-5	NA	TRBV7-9	TGTGCCAGCAGCTTAGCGTGGGGAGACCAAGAGACCCAGTACTTC	CASSLAWGDQETQYF
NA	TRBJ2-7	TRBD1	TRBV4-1	TGCGCCAGCAGCCATAATACAGGGGGCACCTACGAGCAGTACTTC	CASSHNTGGTYEQYF
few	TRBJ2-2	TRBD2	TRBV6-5	TGTGCCAGCAAGTTTAGTCTAGCGGATGACACCGGGGAGCTGTTTTTT	CASKFSLADDTGELFF
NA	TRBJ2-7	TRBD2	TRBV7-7	TGTGCTAGCCCCCCGGGGGTGCGGGAGTACGAGCAGTACTTC	CASPPGVREYEQYF
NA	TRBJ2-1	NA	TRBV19	TGTGCCTGCGGCAGGTCCTACAATGAGCAGTTCTTC	CACGRSYNEQFF
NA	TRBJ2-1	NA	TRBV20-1	TGCAGTGCGCACGGATATCAGAGCTCCTACAATGAGCAGTTCTTC	CSAHGYQSSYNEQFF
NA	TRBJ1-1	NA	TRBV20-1	TGCAGTGCTAGCGGGTACGGACGGAACCTTGAAGCTTTCTTT	CSASGYGRNLEAFF
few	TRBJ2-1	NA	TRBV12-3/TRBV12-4	TGTGCCAGCAGTTCGGGACAAACATTGGATGAGCAGTTCTTC	CASSSGQTLDEQFF
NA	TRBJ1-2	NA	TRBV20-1	TGCAGTGTCAGGGGCAGCTATGGCTACACCTTC	CSVRGSYGYTF
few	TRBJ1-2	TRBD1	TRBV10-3	TGTGCCATCCTAGGGACAGGGGAAGCTGGCTACACCTTC	CAILGTGEAGYTF
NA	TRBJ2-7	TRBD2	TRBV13	TGTGCCAGCAGCTTTTCTACGCCGGGACTAGTCGGCGAGCAGTACTTC	CASSFSTPGLVGEQYF
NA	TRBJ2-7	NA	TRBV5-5	TGTGCCAGCAGCTTCGGGGCAGGAGGGTCCTACGAGCAGTACTTC	CASSFGAGGSYEQYF
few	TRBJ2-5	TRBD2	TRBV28	TGTGCCAGCAGTGGGGTAGGCGGCGGGAGGGCCGTGGAGACCCAGTACTTC	CASSGVGGGRAVETQYF
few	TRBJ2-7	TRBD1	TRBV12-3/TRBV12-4	TGTGCCAGCACCTCCGACAGGGCAGTAGGCGAGCAGTACTTC	CASTSDRAVGEQYF
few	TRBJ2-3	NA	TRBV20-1	TGCAGTGCTAGTTTTAGTTCAATCTCTTTTGCGGATACGCAGTATTTT	CSASFSSISFADTQYF
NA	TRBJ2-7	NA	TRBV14	TGTGCCAGCAGCCTCCAGGGGCTAGGGAACGAGCAGTACTTC	CASSLQGLGNEQYF
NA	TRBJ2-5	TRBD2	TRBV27	TGTGCCAGCAGTCCCGGACTAGCGGGAGGAGGTGTTTTGGAGACCCAGTACTTC	CASSPGLAGGGVLETQYF
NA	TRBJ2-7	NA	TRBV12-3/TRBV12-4	TGTGCCAGCAGTTCACTAGACCCCCCATACGAGCAGTACTTC	CASSSLDPPYEQYF
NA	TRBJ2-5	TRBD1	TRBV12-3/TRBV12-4	TGTGCCAGCAGTTTATACGGACAGGGGGAAGAGACCCAGTACTTC	CASSLYGQGEETQYF
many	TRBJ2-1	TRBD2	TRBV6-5	TGTGCCAGCAGTTACGAGGCGGGAGCCTACAATGAGCAGTTCTTC	CASSYEAGAYNEQFF
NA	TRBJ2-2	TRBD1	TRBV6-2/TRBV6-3	TGTGCCAGCAGTTACGATCCTTACCGGGACAGGGGAAGGACCGGGGAGCTGTTTTTT	CASSYDPYRDRGRTGELFF
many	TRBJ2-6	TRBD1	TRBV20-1	TGCAGTGCTACAGGGGACAGAGCGTCTGGGGCCAACGTCCTGACTTTC	CSATGDRASGANVLTF
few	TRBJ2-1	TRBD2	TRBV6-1	TGTGCCAGCAGTGACCCTGGACTAGCGGGAGATTATGAGCAGTTCTTC	CASSDPGLAGDYEQFF
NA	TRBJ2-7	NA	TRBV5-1	TGCGCCAGCAGCTTGCCAGCCCGTCTCGAGCAGTACTTC	CASSLPARLEQYF
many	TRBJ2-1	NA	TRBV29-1	TGCAGCGTTGTCTTCCTAGCGTTGGGGCATGGGGATGAGCAGTTCTTC	CSVVFLALGHGDEQFF
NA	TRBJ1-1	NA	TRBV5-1	TGCGCCAGCAGCTTGGGGGTGGTCACTGAAGCTTTCTTT	CASSLGVVTEAFF
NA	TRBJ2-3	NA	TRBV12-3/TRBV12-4	TGTGCCAGCACCATCGAGGGGAATACGCAGTATTTT	CASTIEGNTQYF
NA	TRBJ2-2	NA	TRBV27	TGTGCCAGCAGTTTATTCGGGACGCAGAACACCGGGGAGCTGTTTTTT	CASSLFGTQNTGELFF
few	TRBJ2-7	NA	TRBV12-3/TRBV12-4	TGTGCCAGCAGTTTACAGTGGTCCGAGCAGTACTTC	CASSLQWSEQYF
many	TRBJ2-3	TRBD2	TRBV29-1	TGCAGCGTCTTAGGACTAGCGGGAGTAACAGATACGCAGTATTTT	CSVLGLAGVTDTQYF
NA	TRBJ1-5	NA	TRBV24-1	TGTGCCACAGGGGACGGGACCACGAATCAGCCCCAGCATTTT	CATGDGTTNQPQHF
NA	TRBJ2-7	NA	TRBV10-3	TGTGCCATCAGTGAGTTGGAGGGGGTCGGGCAGTACTTC	CAISELEGVGQYF
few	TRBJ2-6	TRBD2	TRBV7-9	TGTGCCAGCAGCTCCATCGGGACTACTGGGGCCAACGTCCTGACTTTC	CASSSIGTTGANVLTF
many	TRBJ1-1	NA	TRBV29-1	TGCAGCGTTGATTCCGGCCCCATGAACACTGAAGCTTTCTTT	CSVDSGPMNTEAFF